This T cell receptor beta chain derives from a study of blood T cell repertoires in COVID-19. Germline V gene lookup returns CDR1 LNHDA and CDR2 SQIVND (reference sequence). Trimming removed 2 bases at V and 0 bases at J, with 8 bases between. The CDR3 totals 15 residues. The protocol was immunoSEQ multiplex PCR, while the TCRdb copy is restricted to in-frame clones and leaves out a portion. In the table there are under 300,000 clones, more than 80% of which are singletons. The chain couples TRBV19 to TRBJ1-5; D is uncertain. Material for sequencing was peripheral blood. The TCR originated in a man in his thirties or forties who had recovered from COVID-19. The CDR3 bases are TGTGCCAGTAGTATATGGGCGAATAGCAATCAGCCCCAGCATTTT. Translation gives CASSIWANSNQPQHF.